A selection of T cell receptor beta chains follows, all from one sample in a study of blood T cell repertoires in COVID-19. Sequencing was performed with immunoSEQ multiplex PCR; in TCRdb, only in-frame clones are kept and a portion is missing. The data show under 300,000 clones, about nine tenths seen once. Sequenced: PBMCs or T cells enriched from blood (not recorded which). The origin of the receptors is a woman aged 45-59 years who had recovered from COVID-19. Each CDR3 is given without its conserved first and last residue.

J gene: TRBJ1-3; V gene: TRBV7-2; CDR3 protein: ASSYDSQGVIGNTIY
J gene: TRBJ2-5; V gene: TRBV7-3; CDR3 protein: ASSLLGTGGETQY
J gene: TRBJ1-2; V gene: TRBV5-8; CDR3 protein: ASSRTGLGYT
J gene: TRBJ2-2; V gene: TRBV11-2; CDR3 protein: ASSSRQGTNTGELF
J gene: TRBJ1-6; V gene: TRBV4-1; CDR3 protein: ASSQRTGQNSPLH
J gene: TRBJ2-5; V gene: TRBV7-9; CDR3 protein: ASSPTGGYSQETQY
J gene: TRBJ2-7; V gene: TRBV5-1; CDR3 protein: ASSFRDRGSSTLGSYEQY
J gene: TRBJ1-3; V gene: TRBV7-9; CDR3 protein: ASSSERQKSGNTIY
J gene: TRBJ2-5; V gene: TRBV5-1; CDR3 protein: ASSHGLDFGTQY
J gene: TRBJ2-2; V gene: TRBV30; CDR3 protein: ACPGRGRSTGELF
J gene: TRBJ1-2; V gene: TRBV9; CDR3 protein: ASSVSPNYGYT
J gene: TRBJ1-2; V gene: TRBV24-1; CDR3 protein: ATSEQESRGYT
J gene: TRBJ1-1; V gene: TRBV9; CDR3 protein: ASSVDSRGPEAF
J gene: TRBJ1-2; V gene: TRBV7-3; CDR3 protein: ASSLIGPLST
J gene: TRBJ2-1; V gene: TRBV20-1; CDR3 protein: SARRYNEQF
J gene: TRBJ1-2; V gene: TRBV4-2; CDR3 protein: ASSQTGTGNGYT
J gene: TRBJ1-3; V gene: TRBV20-1; CDR3 protein: SASSGIGNTIY
J gene: TRBJ1-1; V gene: TRBV15; CDR3 protein: ATTRTEEDTEAF
J gene: TRBJ2-5; V gene: TRBV24-1; CDR3 protein: ATSDGSRAPGTQY
J gene: TRBJ2-1; V gene: TRBV10-1; CDR3 protein: ASSERGARAGGLQWQF
J gene: TRBJ2-3; V gene: TRBV11-3; CDR3 protein: ASSLEGGRGDTQY
J gene: TRBJ2-3; V gene: TRBV19; CDR3 protein: ASQKARDSSFRTDTQY
J gene: TRBJ2-7; V gene: TRBV4-2; CDR3 protein: ASSLTPRLASSYEQY
J gene: TRBJ2-2; V gene: TRBV7-2; CDR3 protein: ASRGGAQNTGELF
J gene: TRBJ2-3; V gene: TRBV5-1; CDR3 protein: ASNNGAADTQY
J gene: TRBJ2-7; V gene: TRBV7-2; CDR3 protein: ASSRGPFYEQY
J gene: TRBJ1-1; V gene: TRBV20-1; CDR3 protein: SASPEAEAF
J gene: TRBJ1-1; V gene: TRBV6-2/TRBV6-3; CDR3 protein: ASSYSTGRPNTEAF
J gene: TRBJ1-1; V gene: TRBV2; CDR3 protein: ASLQGLNTEAF
J gene: TRBJ1-2; V gene: TRBV9; CDR3 protein: ASSKGQPGGYT
J gene: TRBJ2-1; V gene: TRBV5-1; CDR3 protein: ASSFAGQGANEQF
J gene: TRBJ1-5; V gene: TRBV24-1; CDR3 protein: ATSGGGRAQPQH
J gene: TRBJ2-3; V gene: TRBV30; CDR3 protein: AWSAGSTDTQY
J gene: TRBJ2-3; V gene: TRBV19; CDR3 protein: ASSKGAGTGEDTQY
J gene: TRBJ2-2; V gene: TRBV6-5; CDR3 protein: ASIREGGNTGELF
J gene: TRBJ2-7; V gene: TRBV7-2; CDR3 protein: ASSLGQFYEQY
J gene: TRBJ1-1; V gene: TRBV2; CDR3 protein: ASNMLSGDTEAF
J gene: TRBJ2-2; V gene: TRBV27; CDR3 protein: ASRDQGLAGELF
J gene: TRBJ2-7; V gene: TRBV30; CDR3 protein: AWSPRTSGSSGQY
J gene: TRBJ1-1; V gene: TRBV11-2; CDR3 protein: ASSLPGHAWTEAF
J gene: TRBJ1-6; V gene: TRBV27; CDR3 protein: ASTSQRTGSYNSPLH
J gene: TRBJ2-1; V gene: TRBV14; CDR3 protein: ASSQDSWTSGRNNEQF
J gene: TRBJ2-2; V gene: TRBV27; CDR3 protein: ASTGGGELF
J gene: TRBJ2-7; V gene: TRBV27; CDR3 protein: ASSIGTSRNYEQY
J gene: TRBJ2-1; V gene: TRBV5-4; CDR3 protein: ASSSSGSRDEQF
J gene: TRBJ2-3; V gene: TRBV4-1; CDR3 protein: ASSQDRNSGRDTDTQY
J gene: TRBJ2-3; V gene: TRBV27; CDR3 protein: ASSLFGTSRADTQY
J gene: TRBJ2-1; V gene: TRBV20-1; CDR3 protein: SASSGRDYNEQF
J gene: TRBJ1-5; V gene: TRBV4-2; CDR3 protein: ASSQVGGYGNQPQH
J gene: TRBJ2-7; V gene: TRBV18; CDR3 protein: ASSQTHNSYEQY
J gene: TRBJ2-2; V gene: TRBV7-2; CDR3 protein: ASSLEAGTNTGELF
J gene: TRBJ1-2; V gene: TRBV12-3/TRBV12-4; CDR3 protein: ASSLRQGLGYT
J gene: TRBJ2-3; V gene: TRBV5-4; CDR3 protein: ASSLGAGDTDTQY
J gene: TRBJ2-1; V gene: TRBV9; CDR3 protein: ASSTSTSGQSYNEQF